What follows describes a single T cell receptor (beta chain). This clone was picked up one time. The antigen this receptor binds is unknown. Qualities for individual bases were not recorded, and no much larger clone is one base off. The CDR3 runs 15 residues from the cysteine to the phenylalanine. Solely the CDR3 DNA is kept, with 45 bases framed from the first base. Sequences GTSNPN (CDR1) and SVGIG (CDR2) are obtained from the germline V gene (reference sequence). The germline V end is reduced by 2 bases and the J end by 4 bases; junction bases left unmatched: 7. The data stem from a study of OX40 agonist ivuxolimab in advanced cancers. Regarding the study in general: Ivuxolimab was an agonistic, fully human IgG2 monoclonal antibody directed against OX40 (CD134), a costimulatory receptor. Intravenous ivuxolimab was administered to patients every 2 weeks at six dose levels: 0.01, 0.1, 0.3, 1.5, 3 and 10 mg/kg. Of the roughly 54 dose-escalation patients, hepatocellular carcinoma was present in about 19, melanoma in roughly 15, renal cell carcinoma in 9 and head and neck cancer in 9. In the dose-escalation cohort, 82.7% of patients were male, and the mean age was roughly 56 years with a range of roughly 23 to 90. Patients were allowed to have had prior anti-PD-1, anti-PD-L1 or anti-CTLA-4 therapy, and approximately 43% of the dose-escalation patients had previously received checkpoint inhibitors. Partial responses were achieved by three dose-escalation patients, of whom one had hepatocellular carcinoma and two had cutaneous melanoma. Peripheral TCRbeta sequencing was intended to test whether TCR sequence diversity was altered and clonal T-cell expansion was caused by ivuxolimab. The paper reports the monotherapy dose-escalation portion (N ≈ 52 patients) of the phase I ivuxolimab trial. Beyond this particular receptor, the publication reports: At doses from 0.1 to 3.0 mg/kg, clonal expansion was seen in both CD4+ and CD8+ blood T cells between baseline and week 6. Low levels of normalized T-cell clonal expansion were also seen in some patients who did not respond. On average, CD8+ T cells showed more expanded clones than CD4+ T cells after ivuxolimab. The antigen specificity of the clonally expanded peripheral T cells was not determined. Partial responders in the 0.1-3.0 mg/kg groups had among the lowest normalized peripheral clonal expansion, especially among CD8+ T cells.

Genomic DNA was isolated from the sorted cells so that the TCRbeta CDR3 region could be sequenced. The immunoSEQ Assay was used for sequencing of TCRbeta CDR3 regions. TCRdb provides this immuneACCESS table in a form limited to in-frame rearrangements. Some clones are lacking; in checked studies, under half of them reflect an unresolved V gene, and why the rest are absent is not known. The sample profile shows approximately 90,000 clones; roughly 87% of them were found once. The ten largest clones take up around 0.3% of the sample. Patients with autoimmune disease history or receiving systemic immunosuppression were excluded from the trial. Peripheral blood for TCR sequencing was collected from all dose cohorts at baseline, on cycle 4 day 1, and on cycle 7 day 1. The samples were drawn from a first-in-human, open-label, multicenter phase I dose-escalation trial of ivuxolimab. Adults with locally advanced or metastatic melanoma, renal cell carcinoma, hepatocellular carcinoma or head and neck squamous cell carcinoma were enrolled in the trial. CD4+ and CD8+ T cells were sorted separately from peripheral blood before TCR sequencing.

The V and J segments used are TRBV30 and TRBJ1-1, and 10 junction bases match TRBD1. The material was CD4+ or CD8+ T cells sorted from blood, obtained in a trial of the OX40 agonist ivuxolimab. The receptor was isolated from an adult with an advanced solid tumor such as melanoma, head and neck, liver or kidney cancer. The CDR3 loop reads CAWSPPTGGVTEAFF. The nucleotides are TGTGCCTGGAGTCCTCCGACAGGGGGCGTCACTGAAGCTTTCTTT.